The entry that follows covers one T cell receptor beta chain sequence. Its antigen is unknown. Within one base of it there is no much larger clone, and no base qualities were kept. This sample was taken from a study of blood T cell repertoires in COVID-19 (dated by TCRdb to about 2020). Context from the whole study: Collaborator samples came from the United States, Italy and Spain and covered acute and convalescent phases of COVID-19. Samples came from the ongoing ImmuneRACE study (first 160 participants) plus 1,254 subjects from 6 global collaborators. Where available, HLA class I and class II types were taken from metadata supplied by the sample provider and were not determined by assay-based typing. The dataset comprised deeply sampled blood TCRbeta repertoires from subjects exposed to, actively infected with, or recovered from COVID-19. The repertoires were released in a freely available public database meant as a resource for research on the immune response to SARS-CoV-2. Nearly every sample came with metadata listing a de-identified subject ID, COVID-19 status, age in years and sex. The material from the prospective study consisted of cDNA or gDNA derived from T cells, B-cell-depleted T cells, or PBMCs.

Collaborating institutions collected whole blood in K2EDTA tubes following their own protocols. For TCRbeta analysis, collaborators shipped samples as frozen whole blood, isolated PBMCs, or DNA extracted from either of those sample types. TCRbeta CDR3 regions were amplified from genomic DNA by means of the immunoSEQ Assay, a bias-controlled multiplex PCR. On the study's bioinformatics: The number of nucleated cells in each sample was estimated from the amplification of reference gene primers within the assay. To quantify the absolute abundance of each unique TCRbeta CDR3 rearrangement, sequence reads were collapsed and filtered. For each sample, productive Simpson clonality was calculated as the square root of Simpson's diversity index over productive rearrangements. As stored in TCRdb, this immuneACCESS dataset retains in-frame rearrangements with V and J assigned. A fraction of the clones does not appear; measured against another copy, unresolved V genes explain less than half of the discrepancy, and the remainder lacks a known reason. That table supplies the V and J calls and clone size; D and trimming were determined from the DNA. This sample holds roughly 150,000 clones; roughly 80% were observed only once. Approximately 10% of the sample rests with the top ten.

General study outcomes and caveats: The amount of clinical and demographic metadata varied by source and participant and was provided uncurated.

The V end gives up 0 bases and the J end 4 bases, leaving 4 bases in the junction not matched to a gene. From the cysteine through the phenylalanine, the CDR3 covers 16 amino acids. Of all the DNA, just the CDR3 is kept, 48 bases in frame from base 1. The germline V gene supplies CDR1 ENHRY and CDR2 SYGVKD. This receptor was taken from a man aged 70 or older with active or convalescent COVID-19. The chain employs TRBV10-3 and TRBJ2-2; 8 central nucleotides agree with TRBD1. Source material: peripheral blood. The CDR3 has the sequence CAISESGQGPTGELFF. The nucleotide sequence reads TGTGCCATCAGTGAGTCCGGACAGGGACCCACCGGGGAGCTGTTTTTT.